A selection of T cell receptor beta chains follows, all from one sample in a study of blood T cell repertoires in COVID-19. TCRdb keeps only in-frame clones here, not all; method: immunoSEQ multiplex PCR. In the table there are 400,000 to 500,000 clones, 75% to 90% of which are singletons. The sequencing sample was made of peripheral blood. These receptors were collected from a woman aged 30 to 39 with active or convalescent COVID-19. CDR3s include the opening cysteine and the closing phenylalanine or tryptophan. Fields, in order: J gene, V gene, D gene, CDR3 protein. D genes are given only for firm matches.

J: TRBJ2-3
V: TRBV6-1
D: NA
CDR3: CASSEGAEFSATQYF

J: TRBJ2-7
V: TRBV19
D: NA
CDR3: CASSSRTEAYEQYF

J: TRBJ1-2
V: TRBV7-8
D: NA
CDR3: CASSRTVDRSGYTF

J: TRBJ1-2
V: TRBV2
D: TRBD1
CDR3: CASSPKGDRSPEVYGYTF

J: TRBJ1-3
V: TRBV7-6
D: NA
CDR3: CASSLAVGEAGNTIYF

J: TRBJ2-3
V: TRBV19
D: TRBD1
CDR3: CASSITSGTGEADTQYF

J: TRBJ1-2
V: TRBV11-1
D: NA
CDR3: CASSPDETVDDGYTF

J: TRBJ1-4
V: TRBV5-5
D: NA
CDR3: CASSLFGPPIDEKLFF

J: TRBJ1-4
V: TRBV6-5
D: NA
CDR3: CASNGGAWEKLFF

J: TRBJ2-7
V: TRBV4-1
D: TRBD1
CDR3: CASSQGDSSYEQYF

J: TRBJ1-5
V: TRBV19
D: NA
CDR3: CASHDQPQHF

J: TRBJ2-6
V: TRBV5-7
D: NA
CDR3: CARSCGTGTSSGANVLTF

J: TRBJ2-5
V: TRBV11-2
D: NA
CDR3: CASSSPPREEETQYF

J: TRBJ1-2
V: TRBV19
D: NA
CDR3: CASSSPGGYTF

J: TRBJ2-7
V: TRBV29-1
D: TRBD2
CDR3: CSVTGTSGTEQYF

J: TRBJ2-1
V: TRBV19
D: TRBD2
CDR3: CASSILGAGGPNEQFF

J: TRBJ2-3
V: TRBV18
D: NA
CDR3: CASSPATGRSTDTQYF

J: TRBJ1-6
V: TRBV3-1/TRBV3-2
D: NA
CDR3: CASSQGWTDYNSPLHF

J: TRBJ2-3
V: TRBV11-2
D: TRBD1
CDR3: CASSLVRGPGDTQYF

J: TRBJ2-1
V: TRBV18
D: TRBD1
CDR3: CASSPYTGVRNEQFF

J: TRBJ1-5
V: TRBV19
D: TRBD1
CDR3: CASSIRQGDNQPQHF

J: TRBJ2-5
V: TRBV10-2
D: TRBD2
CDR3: CASSESGLAGETQYF

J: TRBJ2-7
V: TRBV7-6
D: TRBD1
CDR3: CASSLAPGQTTYEQYF

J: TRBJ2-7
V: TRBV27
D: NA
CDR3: CASSLGGYEQYF

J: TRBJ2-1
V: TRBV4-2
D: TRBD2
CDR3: CASSQDPSGSGNEQFF

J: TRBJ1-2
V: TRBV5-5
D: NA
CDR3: CASSLAITVGSYGYTF

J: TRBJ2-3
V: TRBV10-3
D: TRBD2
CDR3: CALAAAGATDTQYF

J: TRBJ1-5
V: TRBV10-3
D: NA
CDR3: CAISGGGDSNQPQHF

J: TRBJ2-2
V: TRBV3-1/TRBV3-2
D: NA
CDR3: CASSQGPSANTGELFF

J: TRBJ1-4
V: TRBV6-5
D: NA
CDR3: CASSGDRGSTASLFF

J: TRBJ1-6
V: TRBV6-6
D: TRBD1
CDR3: CASSYGQGNNSPLHF

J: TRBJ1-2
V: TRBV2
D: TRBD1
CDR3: CASSDATGGHYGYTF

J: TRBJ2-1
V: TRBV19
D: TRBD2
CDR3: CASSGGLAGYEQFF

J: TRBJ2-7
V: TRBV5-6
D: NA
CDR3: CASSGGTLSYEQYF

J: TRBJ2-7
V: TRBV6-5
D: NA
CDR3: CASGAAVRSSYEQYF

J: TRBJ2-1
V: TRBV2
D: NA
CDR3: CASSEEGLGGNEQFF

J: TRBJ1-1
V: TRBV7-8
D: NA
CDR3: CASSLVWGMDTEAFF

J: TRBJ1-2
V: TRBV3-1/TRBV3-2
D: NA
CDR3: CASSPQLLNYGYTF

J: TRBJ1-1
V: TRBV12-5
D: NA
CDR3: CASGLTANTEAFF

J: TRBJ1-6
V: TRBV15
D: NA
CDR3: CATSRGPGAFLSSYNSPLHF

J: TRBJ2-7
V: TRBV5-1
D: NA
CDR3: CASSLVADYEQYF

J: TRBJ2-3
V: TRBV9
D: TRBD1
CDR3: CASSSGQGFADTQYF

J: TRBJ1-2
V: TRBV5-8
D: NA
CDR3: CASSLNYYGYTF

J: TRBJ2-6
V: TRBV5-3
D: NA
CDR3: CARSVPPRGVANVLTF

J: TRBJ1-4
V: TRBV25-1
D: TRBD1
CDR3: CASSEWHRGAEKLFF

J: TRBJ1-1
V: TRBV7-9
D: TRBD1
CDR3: CASSLAQGAEAFF

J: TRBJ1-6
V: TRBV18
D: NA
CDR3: CASSPKDTSYNSPLHF

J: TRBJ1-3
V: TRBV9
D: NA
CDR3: CASSVDEGRPGNTIYF

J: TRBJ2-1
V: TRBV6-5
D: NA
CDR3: CASSRDSVYNEQFF

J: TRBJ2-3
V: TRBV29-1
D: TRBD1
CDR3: CSALGTGAGTDTQYF

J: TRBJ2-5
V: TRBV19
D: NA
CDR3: CASSPIQGLQETQYF

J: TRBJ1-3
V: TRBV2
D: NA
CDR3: CASSEWTAAGNTIYF

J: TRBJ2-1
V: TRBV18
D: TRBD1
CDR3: CASSETGGSYNEQFF

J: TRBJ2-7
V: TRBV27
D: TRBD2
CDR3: CASSPLGASGSYEQYF

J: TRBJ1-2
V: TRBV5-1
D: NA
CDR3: CASSLGASSSYGYTF

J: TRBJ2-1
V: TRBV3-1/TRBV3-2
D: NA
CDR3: CASSQTGLNEQFF

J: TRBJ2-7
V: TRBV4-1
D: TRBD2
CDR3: CASSQGTQRGTPYEQYF

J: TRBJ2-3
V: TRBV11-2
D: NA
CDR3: CASSGQGPLSTDTQYF

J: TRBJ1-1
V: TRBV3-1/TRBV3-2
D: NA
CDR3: CASSQGTVEAFF